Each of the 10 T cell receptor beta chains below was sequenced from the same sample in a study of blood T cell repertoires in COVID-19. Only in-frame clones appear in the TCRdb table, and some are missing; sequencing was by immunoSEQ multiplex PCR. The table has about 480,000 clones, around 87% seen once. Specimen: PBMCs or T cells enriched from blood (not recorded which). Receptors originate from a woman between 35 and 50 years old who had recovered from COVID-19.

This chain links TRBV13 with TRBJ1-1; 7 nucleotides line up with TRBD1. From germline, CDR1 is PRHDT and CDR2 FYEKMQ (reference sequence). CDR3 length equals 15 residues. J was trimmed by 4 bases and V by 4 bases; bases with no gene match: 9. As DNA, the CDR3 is TGTGCCAGCAGCTCTCACAGGGGCGCTGGCACTGAAGCTTTCTTT. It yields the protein CASSSHRGAGTEAFF. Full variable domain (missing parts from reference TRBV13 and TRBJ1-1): AAGVIQSPRHLIKEKRETATLKCYPIPRHDTVYWYQQGPGQDPQFLISFYEKMQSDKGSIPDRFSAQQFSDYHSELNMSSLELGDSALYFCASSSHRGAGTEAFFGQGTRLTVV.

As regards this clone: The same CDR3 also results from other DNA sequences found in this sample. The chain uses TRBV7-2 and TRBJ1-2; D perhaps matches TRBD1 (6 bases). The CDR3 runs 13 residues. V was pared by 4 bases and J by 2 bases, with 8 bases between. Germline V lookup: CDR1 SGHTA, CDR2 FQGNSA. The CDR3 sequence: CASSSGQNYGYTF. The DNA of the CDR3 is TGTGCCAGCAGCTCTGGACAGAACTATGGCTACACCTTC.

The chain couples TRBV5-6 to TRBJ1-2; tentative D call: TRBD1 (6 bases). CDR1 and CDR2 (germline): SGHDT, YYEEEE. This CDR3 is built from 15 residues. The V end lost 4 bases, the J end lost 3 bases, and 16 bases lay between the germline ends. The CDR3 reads CASSRAGRGDYGYTF. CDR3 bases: TGTGCCAGCAGCCGGGCGGGCAGGGGCGACTATGGCTACACCTTC.

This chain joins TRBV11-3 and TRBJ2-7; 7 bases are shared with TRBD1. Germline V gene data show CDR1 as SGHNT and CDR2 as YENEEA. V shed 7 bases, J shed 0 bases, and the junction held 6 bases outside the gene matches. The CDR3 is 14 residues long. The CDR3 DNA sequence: TGTGCCAGCACCTCCGGGACAGACTCCTACGAGCAGTACTTC. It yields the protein CASTSGTDSYEQYF.

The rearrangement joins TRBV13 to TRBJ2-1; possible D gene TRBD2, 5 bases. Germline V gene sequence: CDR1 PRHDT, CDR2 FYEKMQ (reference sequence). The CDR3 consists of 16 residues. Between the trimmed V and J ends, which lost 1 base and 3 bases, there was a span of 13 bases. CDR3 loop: CASSLERLPDYNEQFF. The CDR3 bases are TGTGCCAGCAGCTTAGAGAGACTACCGGACTACAATGAGCAGTTCTTC.

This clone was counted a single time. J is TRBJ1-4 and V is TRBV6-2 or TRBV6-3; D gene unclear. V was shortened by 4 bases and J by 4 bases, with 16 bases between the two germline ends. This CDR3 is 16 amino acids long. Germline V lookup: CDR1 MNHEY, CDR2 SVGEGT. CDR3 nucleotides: TGTGCCAGCAGTTCCGCTGGGGAGGAGGGTAATGAAAAACTGTTTTTT. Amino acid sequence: CASSSAGEEGNEKLFF.

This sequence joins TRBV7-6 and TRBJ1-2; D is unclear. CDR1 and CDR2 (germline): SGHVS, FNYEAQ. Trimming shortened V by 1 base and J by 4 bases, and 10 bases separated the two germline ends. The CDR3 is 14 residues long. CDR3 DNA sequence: TGTGCCAGCAGCTTAGGCACTAAATCCTATGGCTACACCTTC. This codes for CASSLGTKSYGYTF.

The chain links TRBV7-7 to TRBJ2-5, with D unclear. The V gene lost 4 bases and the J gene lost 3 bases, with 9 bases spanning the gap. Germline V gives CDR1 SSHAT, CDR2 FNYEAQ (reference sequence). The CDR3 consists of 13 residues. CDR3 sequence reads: CASSSSAKETQYF. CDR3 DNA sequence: TGTGCCAGCAGCTCGTCTGCTAAAGAGACCCAGTACTTC.

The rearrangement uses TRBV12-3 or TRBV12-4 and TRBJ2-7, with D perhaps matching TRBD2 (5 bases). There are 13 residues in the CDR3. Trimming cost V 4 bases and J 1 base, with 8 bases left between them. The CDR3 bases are TGTGCCAGCAGTTACCCGGGATCCTACGAGCAGTACTTC. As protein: CASSYPGSYEQYF.

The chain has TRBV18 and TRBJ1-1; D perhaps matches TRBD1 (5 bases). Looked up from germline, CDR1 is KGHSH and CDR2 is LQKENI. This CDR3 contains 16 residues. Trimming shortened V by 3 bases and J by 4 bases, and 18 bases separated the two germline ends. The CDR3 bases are TGTGCCAGCTCACCGGTTGCAGTAGGGGTTGGCACTGAAGCTTTCTTT. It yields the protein CASSPVAVGVGTEAFF.